This TCR beta chain was sequenced for a study of identical twins. Template switching added a universal primer binding site, and final cDNA carried unique molecular identifiers. TCRdb redid the calling of the 5' RACE reads with MiXCR, one entry per CDR3 protein. The table lists approximately 500,000 distinct CDR3 sequences, roughly 15% of them singletons. With regard to this clonotype: Its target is not known.

The CDR3 has 15 residues. Per the germline V gene, CDR1 is SGHTA and CDR2 is FQGNSA. V dropped 5 bases and J dropped 5 bases, with 18 bases sitting between them. Study-level points and caveats: Models underestimated how often monozygotic twins shared out-of-frame TCR alpha. Whereas memory repertoires showed no such difference, abundant cord blood beta clonotypes carried fewer insertions. Weaker excess twin sharing was observed in beta out-of-frame sequences.

Separately, the same data were catalogued under a study of yellow fever vaccine responses in identical twins.

This chain links TRBV7-2 with TRBJ1-2, with D perhaps matching TRBD1 (6 bases). The receptor was derived from a young woman in good health. Sequencing was done on a sample of CD4+ T cells sorted from blood. DNA of the CDR3: TGTGCCAGCAGCCCGGTCGGGGGCGCTCGGTATGGCTACACCTTC. Its protein product is CASSPVGGARYGYTF.